Sequencing of this TCR beta chain was carried out in a study of patients with pleural tuberculosis (dated by TCRdb to the mid-2010s). Reads for this sample came from an Illumina Genome Analyzer IIx. TCRdb reworked the public reads: Q25 trimming with fastp, MiXCR clone assembly, productive beta chains retained. Identical CDR3 proteins give one entry, which carries the most common genes and DNA. Counted in this sample were under 55,000 distinct CDR3 sequences; less than 9.5% of them appeared once. Around 15% of the sample lies in the top ten. From the cysteine up to the phenylalanine, the CDR3 has a length of 14 residues. Just CDR3 DNA is preserved here, 42 bases in frame from base 1. V is pruned by 4 bases and J by 6 bases, leaving 6 bases of the junction without a gene match. The germline V gene yields LGHNA for CDR1 and YSLEER for CDR2. In its sample, this clonotype was seen many times. Which antigen it targets is not known. No much larger clonotype is one base removed from it; base qualities were not supplied.

The sequence derives from a human donor with pleural tuberculosis. The sequence links TRBV4-3 to TRBJ1-5; 7 bases in between match TRBD1. The bases read TGCGCCAGCAGCCCCCGACAGGGCGCTCAGCCCCAGCATTTT. Its protein is CASSPRQGAQPQHF.